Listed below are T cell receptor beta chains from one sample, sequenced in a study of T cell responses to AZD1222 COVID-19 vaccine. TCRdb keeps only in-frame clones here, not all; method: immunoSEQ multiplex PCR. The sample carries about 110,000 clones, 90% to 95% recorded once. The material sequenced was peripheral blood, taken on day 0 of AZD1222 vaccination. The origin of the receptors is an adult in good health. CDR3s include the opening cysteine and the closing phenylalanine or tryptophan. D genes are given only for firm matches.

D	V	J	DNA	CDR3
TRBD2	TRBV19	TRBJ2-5	TGTGCCAGTAGTGCTACTAGCGGGGCCCAGTACTTC	CASSATSGAQYF
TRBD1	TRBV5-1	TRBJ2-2	TGCGCCAGCAGCCCTAGGACAGGGGACACCGGGGAGCTGTTTTTT	CASSPRTGDTGELFF
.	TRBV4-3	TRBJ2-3	TGCGCCAGCAGCCTCACGGCTAGCACAGATACGCAGTATTTT	CASSLTASTDTQYF
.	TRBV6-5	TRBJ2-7	TGTGCCAGCAGTCCAGACCCGGGACATTCCTACGAGCAGTACTTC	CASSPDPGHSYEQYF
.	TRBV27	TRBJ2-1	TGTGCCAGCACTCAGAGGACAAGAGATGAGCAGTTCTTC	CASTQRTRDEQFF
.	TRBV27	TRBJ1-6	TGTGCCAGCAGTCCTCTCCGGGACCTCCCTCGGCCAATTTCACCCCTCCACTTT	CASSPLRDLPRPISPLHF
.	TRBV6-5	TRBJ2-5	TGTGCCAGCAGTTACGGGGTTGGGGAGACCCAGTACTTC	CASSYGVGETQYF
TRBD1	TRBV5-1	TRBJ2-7	TGCGCCAGCAGCCTGGGGTTGGGACAGGCCTCCTACGAGCAGTACTTC	CASSLGLGQASYEQYF
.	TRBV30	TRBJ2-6	TGTGCCTGGAGTGAGGGCGCCGCTGGGGCCAACGTCCTGACTTTC	CAWSEGAAGANVLTF
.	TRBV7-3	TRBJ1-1	TGTGCCAGCAGCTTAAGGGGAACGACAGGATGGGATCGGGGGTTGAACACTGAAGCTTTCTTT	CASSLRGTTGWDRGLNTEAFF